One TCR beta chain is described in this entry. The antigen it recognizes is unknown. Base qualities are not at hand, and no much larger clone is one base apart. The CDR3 regions of human TCRbeta chains were analyzed by immunosequencing. The authors' pipeline ran thus. TCRs in the repertoires were compared against a reference library of SARS-CoV-2-specific TCRs that had been generated with the MIRA antigen-specificity platform. Breadth meant the fraction of unique TCRs that were SARS-CoV-2-associated, whereas depth meant the fraction of total T cells that were SARS-CoV-2-associated. Each spike-specific TCR was assigned to its reactive spike region and to a CD4 or CD8 class using the MIRA data. Log10-transformed breadth and depth values were compared by one-way ANOVA with Sidak's multiple comparisons tests. TCRdb took this table from immuneACCESS and kept in-frame rearrangements with V and J called. Such tables lack part of the clones; where checked against another copy, unresolved V genes explain under half of the gap, and the rest is unexplained. D and trimming come from the DNA, and the V and J calls and clone size come from that table. The sample yields about 85,000 clones; about 86% were counted once. The ten top clones hold approximately 7% of the sample.

The label giving this sample's time point can be read as: baseline before first vaccination. Vaccinee samples were obtained from the UK trials COV001 and COV002, which included a single-blind randomized controlled phase 2/3 trial of AZD1222 (ChAdOx1 nCoV-19) in healthy adults. For TCRbeta chain sequencing, PBMC samples from trial participants were taken at day 0 and at day 28 after the second dose. The sample belongs to a study of T cell responses to AZD1222 COVID-19 vaccine (dated by TCRdb to the early 2020s). The study in broad terms: AZD1222 recipients given second doses at about 4 weeks or at about 12 weeks were pooled, since spike-specific TCR depth and breadth were not found to differ between the two schedules. A total of 233 trial participants underwent TCR sequencing, of whom nearly 210 had received two doses of AZD1222 and about 25 had received two doses of the MenACWY control vaccine. Trial participants were enrolled by age into 18-55, 56-69 and 70-plus year subgroups, with about 150, 28 and 57 TCR-sequenced participants respectively. Results the study describes overall, beyond this receptor: Reportedly, close to half of the unique spike-specific TCRs recognized epitopes lying outside the regions that are mutated in the B.1.351 and B.1.1.7 variants. Because no day 14 peak-response samples were available, repertoires were characterized only after the peak T cell response. Vaccine-associated CD4 TCRs spanned the whole spike protein, with dominant responses in regions 160-218 and 743-854. After two AZD1222 doses, spike-specific TCR breadth and depth were significantly higher than at day 0 and than in MenACWY recipients. Conclusions about previously exposed vaccinees were limited because only six AZD1222 recipients were SARS-CoV-2 seropositive at baseline. The 56-69-year group was small, and its depth increase did not reach significance, likely because of low power. Participants were mostly white British and included more females than males, and it was suggested by the authors that clonal diversity may have been underestimated.

This specimen consisted of peripheral blood, obtained on day 0 of AZD1222 vaccination. The clonotype comes from an adult in good health.

In nucleotide form, the sequence is TGTGCCAGTAGTATTCTGGGGGGCCAGTACAATGAGCAGTTCTTC. It translates as CASSILGGQYNEQFF. This receptor chain uses TRBV19 and TRBJ2-1, with the D call perhaps TRBD1 or TRBD2, each one matching 6 bases. From the germline V gene (reference sequence), CDR1 is LNHDA and CDR2 is SQIVND. Inclusive of the bounding cysteine and phenylalanine, the CDR3 is 15 residues long. Kept here is only the CDR3 DNA, which spans 45 bases and is read in frame from base 1. At the junction V is shortened by 3 bases and J by 4 bases, with 13 bases in between.